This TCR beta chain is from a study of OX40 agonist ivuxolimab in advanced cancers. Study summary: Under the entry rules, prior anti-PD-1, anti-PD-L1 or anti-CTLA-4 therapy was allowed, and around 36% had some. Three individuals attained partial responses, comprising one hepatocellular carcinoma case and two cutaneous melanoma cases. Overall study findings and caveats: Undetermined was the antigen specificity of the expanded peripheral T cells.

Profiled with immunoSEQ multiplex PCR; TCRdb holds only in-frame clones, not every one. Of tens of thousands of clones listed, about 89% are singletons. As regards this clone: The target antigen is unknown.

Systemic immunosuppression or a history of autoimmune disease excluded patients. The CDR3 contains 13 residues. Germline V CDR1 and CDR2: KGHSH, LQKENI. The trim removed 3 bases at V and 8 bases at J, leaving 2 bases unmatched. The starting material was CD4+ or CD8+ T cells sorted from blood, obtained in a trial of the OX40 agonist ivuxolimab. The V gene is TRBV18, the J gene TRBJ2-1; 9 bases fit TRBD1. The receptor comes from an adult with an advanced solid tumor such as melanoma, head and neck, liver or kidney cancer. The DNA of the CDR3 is TGTGCCAGCTCACCCGACAGGGGGGATGAGCAGTTCTTC. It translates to CASSPDRGDEQFF.